The T cell receptor beta chain under discussion was sequenced for a study of type 1 regulatory T cells. General study findings and limits: Type 1 regulatory T cells had a more restricted TCR repertoire than non-type 1 regulatory T cells.

This clonotype was counted only a few times. Its antigen remains unidentified. One entry per CDR3 protein, called by TCRdb with MiXCR from the reads. Here the sample spans tens of thousands of distinct CDR3 sequences, 20% being singletons. The V end lost 4 bases, the J end lost 1 base, and 18 bases lay between the germline ends. The CDR3 covers 16 residues. The germline CDR1 and CDR2 sequences are SGDLS and YYNGEE. This chain links TRBV9 with TRBJ2-7, with TRBD1 as a possible D gene (5 bases). This receptor was obtained from a human donor in good health. The sequenced sample consisted of cultured type 1 regulatory T (Tr1) cells, either the whole culture or a sorted fraction (not recorded which). The CDR3 here is CASSPSGRVISYEQYF. The CDR3 DNA reads as TGTGCCAGCAGCCCCTCCGGCAGGGTTATTTCCTACGAGCAGTACTTC.